This entry lists 5 T cell receptor beta chains sequenced from one sample in a study of T cell repertoires in aging, cancer and after chemotherapy. Multiplex touch-down PCR with TRB-A/B primers amplified rearranged V-D-J TRB sequences. TCRdb re-analysed the multiplex PCR reads in MiXCR, keeping a single row per CDR3 protein. The sample has 2,000 to 3,000 distinct CDR3 sequences; around 20% are singletons. The template was genomic DNA from peripheral blood, not RNA. The specimen was blood. The receptors come from a human donor with a blood cancer.

V usage is TRBV11-2 and J usage is TRBJ2-6; D unresolved. The CDR3 contains 14 residues. V lost 3 bases, J lost 4 bases, and 7 bases lay in between. Germline CDR1 is SGHAT and CDR2 is FQNNGV. The CDR3 protein is CASSFARGANVLTF. The CDR3 DNA follows: TGTGCCAGCAGCTTCGCAAGGGGGGCCAACGTCCTGACTTTC.

The table lists this clonotype with a few counts. One end of the junction is discordant with germline, which a read error may explain. V is TRBV13 and J is TRBJ2-7, with a weak D call TRBD2 (6 bases). This CDR3 comprises 11 residues. The V gene's germline CDR1 is PRHDT and CDR2 FYEKMQ (reference sequence). The CDR3 loop is CASSSPGTDLF. The CDR3 nucleotides are TGTGCCAGCAGTTCCCCTGGGACTGACCTATTC. Drawing the rest from reference TRBV13 and TRBJ2-7, the complete variable domain is AAGVIQSPRHLIKEKRETATLKCYPIPRHDTVYWYQQGPGQDPQFLISFYEKMQSDKGSIPDRFSAQQFSDYHSELNMSSLELGDSALYFCASSSPGTDLFGPGTRLTVT.

This clonotype counts as hyperexpanded. One junction end does not reproduce the germline sequence, and a read error may be involved. The chain carries TRBV15 and TRBJ1-2; no reliable D call. The CDR3 contains 10 residues. Per germline, CDR1 LNHNV and CDR2 YYDKDF (reference sequence). The CDR3 loop is CATSRARLHF. In DNA form, the CDR3 reads TGTGCCACCAGCAGAGCCCGGCTGCACTTC.

This chain connects TRBV7-2 to TRBJ2-3, with D maybe TRBD1 (5 bases). Per the germline V gene, CDR1 is SGHTA and CDR2 is FQGNSA. The CDR3 runs 15 residues. V lost 3 bases and J lost 1, with 11 bases in between. The CDR3 sequence: CASSLWIGGTDTQYF. As DNA, the CDR3 is TGTGCCAGCAGCTTGTGGATAGGGGGCACAGATACGCAGTATTTT.

This clonotype was observed a few times. The chain employs TRBV14 and TRBJ2-5; D is perhaps TRBD1 (5 bases). The germline V gene has CDR1 SGHDN and CDR2 FVKESK. The CDR3 is made up of 11 amino acids. Trimming removed 4 bases at V and 5 bases at J, with 5 bases between. CDR3 amino acids: CASSPGETQYF. The DNA of the CDR3 is TGTGCCAGCAGCCCAGGGGAGACCCAGTACTTC.